This TCR beta chain was sequenced for a study of cytotoxic CD8 clonotypes in ibrutinib-treated CLL. TCR beta libraries used roughly 1.8 micrograms of DNA from cryopreserved PBMCs. Clones were read by immunoSEQ multiplex PCR, and TCRdb kept only the in-frame ones, dropping some. The profile covers about 49,000 clones, with about 70% appearing a single time and around 13% taken by the ten largest. Losses at the gene ends were 2 bases for V and 3 bases for J; bases not matched to a gene: 10. This CDR3 has 17 amino acids. Per germline, CDR1 LGHNT and CDR2 FRNRAP. The sample was PBMCs, taken after 12 months of ibrutinib treatment. V is TRBV12-5 and J is TRBJ2-5; 9 bases agree with TRBD1. This TCR came from a human donor with chronic lymphocytic leukemia. The CDR3 sequence is CASGLPVGQGREETQYF. The CDR3 coding sequence is TGTGCTAGTGGTTTGCCCGTCGGACAGGGGCGAGAAGAGACCCAGTACTTC. Looking up the rest from reference TRBV12-5 and TRBJ2-5 gives the full variable domain: DARVTQTPRHKVTEMGQEVTMRCQPILGHNTVFWYRQTMMQGLELLAYFRNRAPLDDSGMPKDRFSAEMPDATLATLKIQPSEPRDSAVYFCASGLPVGQGREETQYFGPGTRLLVL.